This paragraph reports one T cell receptor beta chain. Its antigen is undetermined. This sample was taken from a study of shared clonotypes between healthy human individuals. Across the whole study: There were three CD4 naive, three CD4 memory, two CD8 naive and one CD8 memory plates per donor.

Naive CD8 cells comprised CD45RO-negative, CCR7-positively selected cells, excluding terminally differentiated effector memory CD45RA+ cells. The table came from immunoSEQ multiplex PCR; TCRdb's copy has only in-frame clones and leaves some out. The sample comprises about 600,000 clones, nearly 98% of which are singletons, and 0.3% rests with the top ten. Study-wide results and limits: Roughly 5% of naive CD4 clonotypes were common to a few donors.

Sequenced input: naive CD8+ T cells sorted from blood. This sequence originates from a man in his thirties or forties in good health.

The CDR3 coding sequence is TGTGCCAGCAGTTACGACAGGGCTCCCTACGAGCAGTACTTC. Translating it yields CASSYDRAPYEQYF. The rearrangement uses TRBV7-9 and TRBJ2-7, with 7 bases that match TRBD1. CDR3 size: 14 residues. Looked up from germline, CDR1 is SEHNR and CDR2 is FQNEAQ (reference sequence). Trimming at V came to 6 bases and at J to 2 bases, leaving 7 bases not matched to a gene.